This T cell receptor (beta chain) emerged from a study of blood T cell repertoires in COVID-19. Study information: Some COVID-19 samples were acute and others convalescent; all came from the United States, Italy and Spain. The cDNA or gDNA used as material had been derived from T cells, B-cell-depleted T cells, or PBMCs.

In assigning cohorts, the study relied on participant-reported clinical history. Here immunoSEQ multiplex PCR was the method, and the copy in TCRdb shows in-frame clones only, minus some. Among approximately 400,000 clones listed, approximately 87% were seen once. Trimming removed 6 bases from V and 5 bases from J, with 12 bases in between. Germline V CDR1 and CDR2: WNHNN, SYGVQD (reference sequence). The length of the CDR3 is 13 residues. This TCR came from a man under 40 who had recovered from COVID-19. The gene calls are TRBV10-1 and TRBJ2-3; D might be TRBD1 (5 bases). Sequencing was carried out using PBMCs or T cells enriched from blood (not recorded which). DNA of the CDR3: TGCGCCAGCAGCGGACCGACAGAAGATACGCAGTATTTT. Amino acid sequence: CASSGPTEDTQYF.